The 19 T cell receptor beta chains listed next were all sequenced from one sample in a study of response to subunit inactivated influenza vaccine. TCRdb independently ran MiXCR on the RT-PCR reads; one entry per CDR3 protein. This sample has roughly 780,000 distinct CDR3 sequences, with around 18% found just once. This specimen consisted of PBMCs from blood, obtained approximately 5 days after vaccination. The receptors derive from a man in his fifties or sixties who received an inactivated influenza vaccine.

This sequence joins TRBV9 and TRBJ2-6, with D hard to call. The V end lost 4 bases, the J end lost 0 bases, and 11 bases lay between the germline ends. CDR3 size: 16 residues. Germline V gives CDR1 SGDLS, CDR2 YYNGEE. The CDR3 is CASSPPFSSGANVLTF. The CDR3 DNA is TGTGCCAGCAGCCCCCCCTTCAGCTCTGGGGCCAACGTCCTGACTTTC.

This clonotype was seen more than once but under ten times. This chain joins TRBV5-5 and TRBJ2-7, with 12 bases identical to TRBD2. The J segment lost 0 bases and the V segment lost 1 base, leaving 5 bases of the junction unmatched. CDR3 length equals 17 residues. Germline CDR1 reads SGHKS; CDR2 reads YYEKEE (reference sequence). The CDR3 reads CASSLSLAGGSSYEQYF. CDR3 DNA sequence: TGTGCCAGCAGCTTGTCGCTAGCGGGAGGGAGCTCCTACGAGCAGTACTTC.

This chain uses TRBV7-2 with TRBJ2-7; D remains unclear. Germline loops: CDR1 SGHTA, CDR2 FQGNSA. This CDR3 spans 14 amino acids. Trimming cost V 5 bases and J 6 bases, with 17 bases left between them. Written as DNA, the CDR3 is TGTGCCAGCAGCCCACATCCGACTTTCGCCGAGCAGTACTTC. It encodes CASSPHPTFAEQYF.

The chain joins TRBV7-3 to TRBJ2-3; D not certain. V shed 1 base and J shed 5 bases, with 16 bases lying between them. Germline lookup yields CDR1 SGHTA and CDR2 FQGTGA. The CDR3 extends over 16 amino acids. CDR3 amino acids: CASSLIGTRNGDTQYF. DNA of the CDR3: TGTGCCAGCAGCTTAATCGGCACCCGGAATGGAGATACGCAGTATTTT.

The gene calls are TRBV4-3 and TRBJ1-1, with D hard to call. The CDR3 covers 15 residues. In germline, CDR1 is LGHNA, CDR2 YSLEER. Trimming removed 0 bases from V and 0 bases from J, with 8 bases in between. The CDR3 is CASSQDAQMNTEAFF. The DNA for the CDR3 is TGCGCCAGCAGCCAAGATGCACAGATGAACACTGAAGCTTTCTTT.

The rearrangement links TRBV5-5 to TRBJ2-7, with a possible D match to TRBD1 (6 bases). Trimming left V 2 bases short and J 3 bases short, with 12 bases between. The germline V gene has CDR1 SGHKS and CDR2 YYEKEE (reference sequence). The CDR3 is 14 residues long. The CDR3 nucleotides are TGTGCCAGCAGCTTTGTCGCAGGGGACTACGAGCAGTACTTC. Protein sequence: CASSFVAGDYEQYF.

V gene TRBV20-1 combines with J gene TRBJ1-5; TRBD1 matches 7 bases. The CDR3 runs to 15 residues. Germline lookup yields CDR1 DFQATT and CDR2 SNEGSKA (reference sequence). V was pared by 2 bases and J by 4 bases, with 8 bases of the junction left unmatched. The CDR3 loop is CSARPTGPGNQPQHF. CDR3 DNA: TGCAGTGCTAGACCGACAGGGCCCGGGAATCAGCCCCAGCATTTT.

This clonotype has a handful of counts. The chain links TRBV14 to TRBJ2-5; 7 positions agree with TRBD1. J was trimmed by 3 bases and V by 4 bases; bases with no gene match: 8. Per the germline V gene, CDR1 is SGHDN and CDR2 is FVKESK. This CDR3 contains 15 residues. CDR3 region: CASSPRDSRKETQYF. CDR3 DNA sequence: TGTGCCAGCAGCCCAAGGGACAGCCGAAAAGAGACCCAGTACTTC.

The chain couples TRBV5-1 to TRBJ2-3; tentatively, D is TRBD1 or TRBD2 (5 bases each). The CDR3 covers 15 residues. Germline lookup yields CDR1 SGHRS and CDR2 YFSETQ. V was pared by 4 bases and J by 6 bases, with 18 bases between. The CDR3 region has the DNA TGCGCCAGCAGCGCCCGGGACGGACGGACGGATACGCAGTATTTT. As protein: CASSARDGRTDTQYF.

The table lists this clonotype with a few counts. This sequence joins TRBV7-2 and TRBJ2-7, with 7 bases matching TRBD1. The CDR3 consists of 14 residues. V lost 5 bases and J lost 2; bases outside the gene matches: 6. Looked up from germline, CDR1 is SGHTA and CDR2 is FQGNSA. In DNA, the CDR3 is TGTGCCAGCAGCCGGCCGGGACAGCCCTACGAGCAGTACTTC. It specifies CASSRPGQPYEQYF.

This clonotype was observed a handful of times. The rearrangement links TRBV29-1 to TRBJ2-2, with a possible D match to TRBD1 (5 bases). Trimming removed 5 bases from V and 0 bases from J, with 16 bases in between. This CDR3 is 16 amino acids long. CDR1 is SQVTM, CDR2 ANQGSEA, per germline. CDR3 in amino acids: CSVLGGQGSNTGELFF. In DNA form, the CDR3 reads TGCAGCGTTTTAGGTGGGCAGGGCTCGAACACCGGGGAGCTGTTTTTT.

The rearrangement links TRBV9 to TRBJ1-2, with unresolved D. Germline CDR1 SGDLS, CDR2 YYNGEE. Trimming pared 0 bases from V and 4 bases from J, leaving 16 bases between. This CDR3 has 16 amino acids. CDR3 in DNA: TGTGCCAGCAGCGTAGAGTGGACCGTCGGACCCTATGGCTACACCTTC. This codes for CASSVEWTVGPYGYTF.

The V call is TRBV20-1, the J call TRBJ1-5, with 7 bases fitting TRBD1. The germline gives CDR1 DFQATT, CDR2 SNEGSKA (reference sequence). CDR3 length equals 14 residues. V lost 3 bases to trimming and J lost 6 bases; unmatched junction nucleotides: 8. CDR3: CSASWPGGFQPQHF. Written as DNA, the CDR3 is TGCAGTGCTAGCTGGCCAGGGGGTTTTCAGCCCCAGCATTTT.

The CDR3 is CASRKQGVNSPLHF. CDR3 nucleotides: TGTGCCAGCAGGAAACAGGGGGTTAATTCACCCCTCCACTTT. The V call is TRBV7-8, the J call TRBJ1-6, with 8 bases fitting TRBD1. The CDR3 contains 14 residues. With V trimmed by 6 bases and J by 6 bases, 4 bases remained unmatched. Germline CDR1 and CDR2: SGHVS and FQNEAQ.

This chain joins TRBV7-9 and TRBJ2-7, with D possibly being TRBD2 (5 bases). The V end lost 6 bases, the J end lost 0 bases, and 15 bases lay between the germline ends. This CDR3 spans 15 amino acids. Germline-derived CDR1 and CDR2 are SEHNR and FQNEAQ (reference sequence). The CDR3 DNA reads TGTGCCAGCAGTCCGACTATATCGCGCTCCTACGAGCAGTACTTC. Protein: CASSPTISRSYEQYF.

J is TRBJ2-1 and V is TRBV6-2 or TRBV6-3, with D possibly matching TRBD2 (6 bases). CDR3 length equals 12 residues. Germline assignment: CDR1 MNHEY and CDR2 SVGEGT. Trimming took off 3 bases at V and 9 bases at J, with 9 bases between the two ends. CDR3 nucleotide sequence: TGTGCCAGCAGTTATCTCGGGGGTGAGCAGTTCTTC. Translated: CASSYLGGEQFF.

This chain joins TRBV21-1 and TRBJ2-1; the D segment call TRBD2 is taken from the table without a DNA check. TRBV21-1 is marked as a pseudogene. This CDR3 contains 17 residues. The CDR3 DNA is TGTGCCAGCAGCAAACGAACACTAGCAGATAAGCGGAATGAGCAGTTCTTC. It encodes CASSKRTLADKRNEQFF.

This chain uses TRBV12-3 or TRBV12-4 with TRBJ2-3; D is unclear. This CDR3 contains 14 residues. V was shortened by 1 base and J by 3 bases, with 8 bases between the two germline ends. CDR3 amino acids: CASSLESKTDTQYF. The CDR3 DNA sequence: TGTGCCAGCAGTTTAGAGTCCAAAACAGATACGCAGTATTTT.

The CDR3 loop reads CSAPGQANEAFF. CDR3 DNA: TGCAGTGCTCCGGGACAGGCCAACGAAGCTTTCTTT. V and J are TRBV20-1 and TRBJ1-1; TRBD1 matches 8 bases. From germline, CDR1 is DFQATT and CDR2 SNEGSKA (reference sequence). The CDR3 runs to 12 residues. Unmatched junction bases numbered 7, after V lost 5 bases and J lost 8 bases.